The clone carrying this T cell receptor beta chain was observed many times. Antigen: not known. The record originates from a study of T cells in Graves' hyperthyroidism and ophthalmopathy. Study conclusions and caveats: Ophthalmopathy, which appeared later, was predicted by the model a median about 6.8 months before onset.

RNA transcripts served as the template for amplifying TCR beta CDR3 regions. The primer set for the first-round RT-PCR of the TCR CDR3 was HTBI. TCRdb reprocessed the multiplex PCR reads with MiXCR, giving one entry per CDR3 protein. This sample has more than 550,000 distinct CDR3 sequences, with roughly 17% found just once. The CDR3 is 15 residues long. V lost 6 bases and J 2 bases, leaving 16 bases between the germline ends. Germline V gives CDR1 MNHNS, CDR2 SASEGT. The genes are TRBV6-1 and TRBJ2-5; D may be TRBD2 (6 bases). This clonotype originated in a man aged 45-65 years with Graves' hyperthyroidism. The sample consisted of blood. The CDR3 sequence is CASRPRRGSQETQYF. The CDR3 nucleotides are TGTGCCAGCAGACCTAGACGGGGGAGTCAAGAGACCCAGTACTTC.